The T cell receptor beta chain described here comes from a study of T cell responses to AZD1222 COVID-19 vaccine. Study-wide results and caveats: Epitopes outside B.1.351 and B.1.1.7 mutated regions reportedly drew nearly half of spike TCRs.

Trimming took off 0 bases at V and 4 bases at J, with 13 bases between the two ends. The CDR3 covers 15 residues. Germline V gene data show CDR1 as LGHDT and CDR2 as YNNKEL (reference sequence). Sequencing was performed with immunoSEQ multiplex PCR; in TCRdb, only in-frame clones are kept and a portion is missing. The table lists about 95,000 clones, about 89% of them singletons, with about 3.7% in the top ten. As to this clone: Its antigen remains unknown.

The sequencing here drew on peripheral blood, taken on day 0 of AZD1222 vaccination. This TCR was sampled from an adult in good health. This chain uses TRBV3-1 (or the pseudogene TRBV3-2) with TRBJ2-7, with D maybe TRBD1 (6 bases). This chain's CDR3 is CASSQEGHRLYEQYF. In nucleotides, the CDR3 is TGTGCCAGCAGCCAAGAGGGACATCGGCTTTACGAGCAGTACTTC.